Below, 20 T cell receptor beta chains from the same sample are listed, as sequenced in a study of T cell responses to AZD1222 COVID-19 vaccine (dated by TCRdb to the early 2020s). Receptors were amplified or captured by the immunoSEQ multiplex PCR assay. What TCRdb holds here is the immuneACCESS table cut down to in-frame rearrangements. Part of the clones is not present; checked against another copy, under half of the missing clones reflect an unresolved V gene, and the others are unexplained. The sample includes about 130,000 clones, with over 90% observed a single time. The ten largest clones capture around 6.6% of the sample. This specimen's time point label, interpreted: baseline before first vaccination. This specimen was peripheral blood, taken on day 0 of AZD1222 vaccination. The receptors were gathered from an adult in good health.

The rearrangement joins TRBV5-1 to TRBJ1-1; the D gene is possibly TRBD1 (5 bases). The CDR3 sequence is 13 residues long. The V gene's germline CDR1 is SGHRS and CDR2 YFSETQ. V dropped 1 base and J dropped 5 bases, with 9 bases sitting between them. CDR3 in amino acids: CASSLSGGTEAFF. CDR3 nucleotide sequence: TGCGCCAGCAGCTTGAGTGGGGGTACTGAAGCTTTCTTT.

This sequence joins TRBV28 and TRBJ1-2, with D unresolved. The CDR3 has 13 residues. CDR1 MDHEN and CDR2 SYDVKM come from the germline V gene. The V and J ends lost 5 bases and 4 bases respectively, with 11 bases between them. The CDR3 sequence is CASSQLRTYGYTF. The CDR3 DNA reads as TGTGCCAGCAGTCAATTACGAACCTATGGCTACACCTTC.

This chain links TRBV7-6 with TRBJ2-3; 8 nucleotides line up with TRBD2. V dropped 1 base and J dropped 2; count of bases not matched to a gene: 5. The V gene's germline CDR1 is SGHVS and CDR2 FNYEAQ. The CDR3 totals 16 residues. CDR3 region: CASSLGVAGITDTQYF. The CDR3 DNA is TGTGCCAGCAGCTTAGGGGTAGCGGGAATCACAGATACGCAGTATTTT.

The gene calls are TRBV28 and TRBJ1-1; D gene uncertain. The length of the CDR3 is 12 residues. Looked up from germline, CDR1 is MDHEN and CDR2 is SYDVKM. The germline V and J ends were trimmed by 3 bases and 7 bases, with 9 bases remaining between them. CDR3 sequence: CASSLDGLEAFF. In nucleotides, the CDR3 is TGTGCCAGCAGTTTGGACGGACTTGAAGCTTTCTTT. The whole variable domain, remainder taken from reference TRBV28 and TRBJ1-1, is DVKVTQSSRYLVKRTGEKVFLECVQDMDHENMFWYRQDPGLGLRLIYFSYDVKMKEKGDIPEGYSVSREKKERFSLILESASTNQTSMYLCASSLDGLEAFFGQGTRLTVV.

This chain uses TRBV6-5 with TRBJ2-7; D gene unclear. The germline CDR1 and CDR2 sequences are MNHEY and SVGAGI. There are 12 residues in the CDR3. The ends were cut back, 6 bases at V and 0 bases at J, with 6 bases in the middle. In DNA form, the CDR3 reads TGTGCCAGCAGCCAAAACTCCTACGAGCAGTACTTC. Translation: CASSQNSYEQYF.

This sequence joins TRBV25-1 and TRBJ1-2; the match to TRBD1 covers 7 bases. The V gene's germline CDR1 is MGHDK and CDR2 SYGVNS. The CDR3 contains 16 residues. V lost 4 bases and J lost 4; bases outside the gene matches: 12. The CDR3 nucleotides read TGTGCCAGCAGTGGGCGGGACAGTTATTCGTCCTATGGCTACACCTTC. It is translated as CASSGRDSYSSYGYTF.

The chain recombines TRBV11-2 with TRBJ2-1; D call uncertain. Trimming removed 4 bases at V and 6 bases at J, with 13 bases between. Per germline, CDR1 SGHAT and CDR2 FQNNGV. The CDR3 has 14 residues. The CDR3: CASSSHKGFNEQFF. The CDR3 coding sequence is TGTGCCAGCAGCTCTCACAAGGGCTTCAATGAGCAGTTCTTC.

The chain uses TRBV9 and TRBJ1-4; a possible D gene is TRBD1 (5 bases). Between the trimmed V and J ends, which lost 3 bases and 6 bases, there was a span of 15 bases. CDR1 and CDR2 from the germline V gene are SGDLS and YYNGEE. The CDR3 has 15 residues. CDR3 nucleotide sequence: TGTGCCAGCAGCGCGCGCCGGGGGTGGGATGAAAAACTGTTTTTT. Translating it yields CASSARRGWDEKLFF.

CDR3 bases: TGTGCCACCAGCAGAGGGGGGTCGGTTGCGGCTTTCTTT. This sequence encodes CATSRGGSVAAFF. V is TRBV15 and J is TRBJ1-1; TRBD1 might be the D (5 bases). This CDR3 comprises 13 residues. Germline CDR1 is LNHNV and CDR2 is YYDKDF (reference sequence). The V gene lost 1 base and the J gene lost 11 bases, with 14 bases spanning the gap.

The chain uses TRBV24-1 and TRBJ1-6, with D uncertain. The V gene's germline CDR1 is KGHDR and CDR2 SFDVKD. Trimming took 2 bases from V and 8 from J, leaving 12 bases between them. The CDR3 loop spans 15 amino acids. The CDR3 DNA follows: TGTGCCACCAGTGATTCGGGATCTTGGGATTCACCCCTCCACTTT. It yields the protein CATSDSGSWDSPLHF.

The genes are TRBV11-2 and TRBJ1-1; no clear D. Trimming took 1 base from V and 6 from J, leaving 6 bases between them. Germline V gene data show CDR1 as SGHAT and CDR2 as FQNNGV. The CDR3 has 12 residues. The CDR3 DNA reads TGTGCCAGCAGCTTAGGGCACTCTGAAGCTTTCTTT. Amino acid sequence: CASSLGHSEAFF.

The chain uses TRBV2 and TRBJ2-3; 12 nucleotides align to TRBD2. The CDR3 loop spans 15 amino acids. The V gene end was trimmed by 3 bases and the J gene end by 3 bases; junction bases not matched to a gene: 1. The germline gives CDR1 SNHLY, CDR2 FYNNEI. CDR3 region: CASSETSGSTDTQYF. DNA for the CDR3: TGTGCCAGCAGTGAGACTAGCGGGAGTACAGATACGCAGTATTTT.

V usage is TRBV6-4 and J usage is TRBJ1-1, with D possibly TRBD1 on 6 matching bases. Germline CDR1 and CDR2: MRHNA and SNTAGT. V was trimmed by 3 bases and J by 4 bases, leaving 12 bases between them. This CDR3 region has 14 residues. In DNA, the CDR3 is TGTGCCAGCAGTGAGACGGACAGTCGCACTGAAGCTTTCTTT. It is translated as CASSETDSRTEAFF.

The genes are TRBV5-1 and TRBJ2-3, with TRBD2 matching over 15 bases. Germline trimming cut 0 bases from V and 4 bases from J; bases unmatched to any gene: 9. Germline CDR1 reads SGHRS; CDR2 reads YFSETQ. The CDR3 length is 19 residues. The CDR3: CASSLGYPGLAGGADTQYF. The CDR3 DNA follows: TGCGCCAGCAGCTTGGGATACCCGGGACTAGCGGGAGGAGCAGATACGCAGTATTTT.

This sequence joins TRBV15 and TRBJ1-2; a possible D gene is TRBD1 (5 bases). The CDR3 spans 12 residues. Trimming left V 3 bases short and J 6 bases short, with 8 bases between. CDR1 LNHNV and CDR2 YYDKDF come from the germline V gene (reference sequence). The CDR3, as DNA: TGTGCCACCAGCAGTGAAGGGGATGGCTACACCTTC. Its translation is CATSSEGDGYTF.

The count of this clone is one. The chain carries TRBV3-1 (or the pseudogene TRBV3-2) and TRBJ2-2; D uncertain. V was trimmed by 1 base and J by 6 bases, leaving 12 bases between them. Germline-derived CDR1 and CDR2 are LGHDT and YNNKEL (reference sequence). The CDR3 contains 15 residues. The CDR3 DNA follows: TGTGCCAGCAGCCAAGGAGAATTTTCAGCCGGGGAGCTGTTTTTT. Protein: CASSQGEFSAGELFF.

The chain is built from TRBV7-2 and TRBJ2-5; 9 bases fit TRBD1. V trimming: 5 bases; J trimming: 1 base; junction bases outside the gene matches: 14. Per the germline V gene, CDR1 is SGHTA and CDR2 is FQGNSA. This CDR3 has 18 amino acids. The CDR3 sequence: CASSVYPAGTGLQETQYF. The CDR3 coding sequence is TGTGCCAGCAGCGTCTACCCAGCCGGGACAGGGCTCCAAGAGACCCAGTACTTC.

V and J are TRBV9 and TRBJ2-3; 14 positions match TRBD2. Germline trimming cut 0 bases from V and 4 bases from J; bases unmatched to any gene: 7. The CDR3 loop spans 18 amino acids. The V gene's germline CDR1 is SGDLS and CDR2 YYNGEE. CDR3 nucleotides: TGTGCCAGCAGCGTAGGGTCCGGGACTAGCGGGAGAGCAGATACGCAGTATTTT. It translates to CASSVGSGTSGRADTQYF.

This chain uses TRBV9 with TRBJ1-1; D gene ambiguous. With 2 bases removed from V and 5 bases from J, the gap between germline ends came to 16 bases. In germline, CDR1 is SGDLS, CDR2 YYNGEE. The CDR3 consists of 15 residues. The CDR3 DNA follows: TGTGCCAGCAGCGTGGGAACTCGCTATGGTACTGAAGCTTTCTTT. It is translated as CASSVGTRYGTEAFF.

On this clone: Sequence at one end of the junction differs from germline and may be a read error. The chain uses TRBV11-2 and TRBJ2-7; D is unclear. The CDR3 length is 11 residues. Germline CDR1 is SGHAT and CDR2 is FQNNGV. CDR3 coding DNA: TGTGCCAGCAGCTTAGATTCCAGGATCGACTTC. Protein sequence: CASSLDSRIDF.